A single sample is the source of the 2 T cell receptor beta chains below, sequenced in a study of T cell responses to AZD1222 COVID-19 vaccine. Libraries were prepared by immunoSEQ multiplex PCR; TCRdb keeps only in-frame clonotypes and omits some of them. This sample yields 140,000 or so clones, of which roughly 87% are seen a single time; under 2% belongs to the top ten. Sequenced material: peripheral blood, taken 28 days after the second AZD1222 dose. These receptors all come from an adult who received the AZD1222 COVID-19 vaccine.

Comment on this clone: Other DNA variants within this sample encode the same CDR3. CDR3 in amino acids: CASSRNQPQHF. The CDR3 bases are TGTGCCAGCAGTAGGAATCAGCCCCAGCATTTT. V usage is TRBV28 and J usage is TRBJ1-5, with D hard to call. The CDR3 consists of 11 residues. Germline CDR1 reads MDHEN; CDR2 reads SYDVKM. Trimming removed 5 bases at V and 4 bases at J, with 3 bases between.

The CDR3 DNA sequence: TGTGCCAGTAGTATCTGGGACAGGCCAGATTATGGCTACACCTTC. Encoded protein: CASSIWDRPDYGYTF. The V and J genes are TRBV19 and TRBJ1-2; 8 nucleotides match TRBD1. The CDR3 contains 15 residues. The germline V gene encodes CDR1 LNHDA and CDR2 SQIVND (reference sequence). V trimming: 3 bases; J trimming: 5 bases; junction bases outside the gene matches: 8.